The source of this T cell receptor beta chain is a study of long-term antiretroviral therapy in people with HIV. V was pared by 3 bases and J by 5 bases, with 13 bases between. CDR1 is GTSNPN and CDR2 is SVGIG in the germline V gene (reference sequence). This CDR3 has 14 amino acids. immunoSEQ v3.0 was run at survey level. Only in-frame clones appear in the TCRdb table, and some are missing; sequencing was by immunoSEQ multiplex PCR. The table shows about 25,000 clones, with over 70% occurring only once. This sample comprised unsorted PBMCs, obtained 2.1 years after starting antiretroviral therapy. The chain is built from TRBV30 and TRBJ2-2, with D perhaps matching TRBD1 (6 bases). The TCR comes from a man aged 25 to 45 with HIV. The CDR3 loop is CAWRRGQGTGELFF. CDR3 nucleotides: TGTGCCTGGAGGAGAGGGCAGGGGACCGGGGAGCTGTTTTTT.